This T cell receptor (beta chain) derives from a study of blood T cell repertoires in COVID-19 (dated by TCRdb to about 2020). Regarding the complete study: Samples from collaborators originated in the United States, Italy and Spain and spanned both the acute and convalescent phases of COVID-19. The prospective study material was composed of cDNA or gDNA derived from T cells, B-cell-depleted T cells, or PBMCs. Subjects who had been exposed to COVID-19, were actively infected with it, or had recovered from it provided the deeply sampled blood TCRbeta repertoires that made up the dataset. The repertoires were released in a freely available public database intended as a resource for research on the immune response to SARS-CoV-2. Samples were obtained from the ongoing ImmuneRACE study (first 160 participants) and from 1,200 or so subjects provided by 6 global collaborators. The sample metadata nearly always contained a de-identified subject ID, COVID-19 status, age in years and sex. Where available, HLA class I and class II types were obtained from metadata supplied by the sample provider rather than from assay-based typing.

Points the paper makes about the study in general: Clinical and demographic metadata were provided uncurated, with the amount varying by source and participant.

As encoded in the germline V gene, CDR1 is SGHDT while CDR2 is YYEEEE. Reading from cysteine to phenylalanine, the CDR3 counts 15 amino acids. The retained sequence is limited to the CDR3, 45 bases, with the frame set at the first base. The junction shows trimming of 4 bases on V and 5 bases on J, and the gene matches do not reach 6 bases of it. The immunoSEQ Assay, a bias-controlled multiplex PCR, was used to amplify TCRbeta CDR3 regions from genomic DNA. The paper's processing steps were these. The number of nucleated cells in each sample was estimated from the amplification of reference gene primers within the assay. To quantify the absolute abundance of each unique TCRbeta CDR3 rearrangement, sequence reads were collapsed and filtered. For each sample, productive Simpson clonality was calculated as the square root of Simpson's diversity index over productive rearrangements. Entries here come from immuneACCESS through TCRdb and include only in-frame sequences with V and J called. Some clones fail to appear in such tables; in the studies checked, an unresolved V gene covers under half of the shortfall, and the cause of the remainder is unknown. The V and J calls and clone size are taken from that table; D and trimming were inferred from the DNA. Recorded for this sample are 210,000 or so clones; around 86% of them occurred a single time. The top ten clonotypes cover around 7% of the sample.

Each collaborating institution followed its own protocols to collect whole blood in K2EDTA tubes. For TCRbeta analysis, collaborators shipped samples in one of three forms: frozen whole blood, isolated PBMCs, or DNA extracted from either of those sample types. About this clone itself: What antigen it recognizes has not been identified. The sample holds no much larger clone one base away, and base qualities are not on file.

Sequenced input: peripheral blood. This sequence originates from a middle-aged man with acute or convalescent COVID-19. The chain is assembled from TRBV5-6 and TRBJ2-2, and 9 bases in between align with TRBD1. The base sequence is TGTGCCAGCAGCGGACAGGGGCGGTTAACCGGGGAGCTGTTTTTT. Its translation is CASSGQGRLTGELFF.